This T cell receptor beta chain came from a study of blood T cell repertoires in COVID-19. Methods used by the authors: Reference gene primer amplification gave nucleated cell count estimates. Using immunoSEQ multiplex PCR, the repertoire was profiled, and TCRdb retains in-frame clones only, with some absent. That table gives V, J and clone size, and the DNA gave D and trimming. The sample gives fewer than 250,000 clones, 65% to 80% of which show up once; 9.5% to 15% is in the top ten. V dropped 2 bases and J dropped 2; count of bases not matched to a gene: 9. Per germline, CDR1 MNHEY and CDR2 SMNVEV (reference sequence). The CDR3 sequence is 17 residues long.

This rearrangement joins TRBV27 to TRBJ2-3, with 8 bases fitting TRBD2. The receptor was isolated from a woman in her forties or fifties with acute or convalescent COVID-19. The sequencing input was peripheral blood. The CDR3 is CASSLGLARKITDTQYF. The CDR3 DNA sequence: TGTGCCAGCAGTTTAGGACTAGCTCGTAAAATCACAGATACGCAGTATTTT.